The entry below describes one T cell receptor (beta chain). No antigen is known for it. Per-base quality was not reported, and no clone a single base away is much larger than it. TCRdb names Illumina HiSeq 1500 as the instrument used. TCRdb took the public reads, trimmed them with fastp at Q25, ran MiXCR for clone calling and kept in-frame beta chains. Identical CDR3 protein sequences are pooled into one entry, listed with their most common genes and DNA. The sample yields 200,000 or so distinct CDR3 sequences; approximately 19% were counted once. The ten largest clonotypes hold about 2.9% of the sample. Reading the germline V gene gives CDR1 ENHRY and CDR2 SYGVKD. The CDR3 measures 13 amino acids from cysteine to phenylalanine. CDR3 DNA is the only sequence kept; it has 39 bases, read in frame from the first base. Trimming costs V 10 bases and J 0 bases, and their ends lie 12 bases apart. The sample comes from a study of T cell repertoires in cytomegalovirus infection (dated by TCRdb to about 2019). In the study overall: Because public TCR beta signatures pointed to carriage of CMV infection together with the matching HLA type, the HLA type of each donor mattered for the analysis. Study-wide conclusions, independent of this receptor: The ex vivo response was dominated by HLA-C-restricted CMV-specific TCR beta clonotypes, which also provided the single most frequent clonotype in two of eight donors. Cumulative frequency of public TCR beta family members discriminated carriers of CMV infection plus the relevant HLA type in this cohort and an independent roughly 350-donor cohort.

The sequence links TRBV10-3 to TRBJ1-2; a weak D assignment points to TRBD1 (5 bases agree). Sequencing input: PBMCs. This receptor was identified in a human donor in good health (CMV status not recorded). Some clones in this sample may be carry-over from other donors' samples. The DNA reads as follows: TGTGCCACGGGGACCGGGTCTAACTATGGCTACACCTTC. Translated, this gives CATGTGSNYGYTF.